A selection of T cell receptor beta chains follows, all from one sample in a study of blood T cell repertoires in COVID-19. The data were produced by immunoSEQ multiplex PCR, yet TCRdb's version contains in-frame clones alone and is incomplete. The sample yields more than 250,000 clones, around 86% seen once. Sequences were obtained from peripheral blood. All receptors come from a woman aged 50 to 60 with acute or convalescent COVID-19. CDR3s include the opening cysteine and the closing phenylalanine or tryptophan. D genes are given only for firm matches. Not every row has a clone size; where given, it reads once, few, many or a size class.

D	V	J	size	CDR3	DNA
TRBD2	TRBV5-1	TRBJ2-7	NA	CASSSPTSGTLYEQYF	TGCGCCAGCAGCTCCCCGACTAGCGGGACCCTCTACGAGCAGTACTTC
NA	TRBV28	TRBJ2-7	NA	CASSSEFGRGDAYEQYF	TGTGCCAGCAGTTCGGAGTTTGGCAGGGGAGATGCCTACGAGCAGTACTTC
NA	TRBV6-6	TRBJ1-2	NA	CASSRWEEGYTF	TGTGCCAGCAGTCGGTGGGAGGAGGGCTACACCTTC
NA	TRBV5-6	TRBJ1-2	NA	CASSFYLFWTDDYGYTF	TGTGCCAGCAGCTTCTATCTTTTTTGGACAGATGACTATGGCTACACCTTC
NA	TRBV7-9	TRBJ1-5	NA	CASSLDRGAGNQPQHF	TGTGCCAGCAGCTTAGATCGGGGGGCTGGTAATCAGCCCCAGCATTTT
TRBD1	TRBV5-4	TRBJ1-2	NA	CASSGTGTGGQVMSYGYTF	TGTGCCAGCAGCGGAACCGGGACAGGGGGCCAGGTAATGAGCTATGGCTACACCTTC
NA	TRBV5-8	TRBJ1-5	once	CASSLGTGSQPQHF	TGTGCCAGCAGCTTGGGAACAGGGAGTCAGCCCCAGCATTTT
TRBD2	TRBV7-2	TRBJ2-7	NA	CASSLSYGRAYEQYF	TGTGCCAGCAGCTTAAGTTACGGGAGGGCCTACGAGCAGTACTTC
NA	TRBV28	TRBJ1-2	once	CASSLFQDYGYTF	TGTGCCAGCAGTTTATTTCAGGACTATGGCTACACCTTC
NA	TRBV7-9	TRBJ1-3	NA	CASSLVLGEFGNTIYF	TGTGCCAGCAGCTTAGTTTTAGGGGAATTCGGAAACACCATATATTTT
NA	TRBV9	TRBJ1-5	NA	CASSAYSNQPQHF	TGTGCCAGCAGCGCGTATAGCAATCAGCCCCAGCATTTT
TRBD2	TRBV2	TRBJ2-2	NA	CASRARERSTGELFF	TGTGCCAGCCGCGCGCGGGAGCGAAGCACCGGGGAGCTGTTTTTT
NA	TRBV5-1	TRBJ1-1	NA	CASSPILAGMNTEAFF	TGCGCCAGCAGCCCAATATTGGCAGGAATGAACACTGAAGCTTTCTTT
NA	TRBV19	TRBJ2-5	NA	CASSTTRQETQYF	TGTGCCAGTAGTACAACTAGGCAAGAGACCCAGTACTTC
TRBD1	TRBV10-3	TRBJ2-2	NA	CAISGGQENTGELFF	TGTGCCATCAGTGGGGGACAGGAGAACACCGGGGAGCTGTTTTTT
NA	TRBV25-1	TRBJ2-3	NA	CASRISGGADTQYF	TGTGCCAGCAGGATTAGTGGGGGCGCAGATACGCAGTATTTT
TRBD2	TRBV9	TRBJ2-5	NA	CASSVAPPLAGGVQETQYF	TGTGCCAGCAGCGTAGCTCCCCCTCTTGCGGGAGGGGTCCAAGAGACCCAGTACTTC
NA	TRBV4-2	TRBJ1-4	NA	CASSQEGVKAGEKLFF	TGTGCCAGCAGCCAAGAAGGGGTTAAGGCCGGGGAAAAACTGTTTTTT
NA	TRBV19	TRBJ1-4	NA	CASSPQTVGNEKLFF	TGTGCCAGTAGTCCACAGACGGTCGGTAATGAAAAACTGTTTTTT
TRBD2	TRBV7-9	TRBJ2-3	NA	CASSLGLAETQYF	TGTGCCAGCAGCTTGGGACTAGCGGAAACGCAGTATTTT
TRBD2	TRBV29-1	TRBJ2-2	NA	CSVEPSSGSITGELFF	TGCAGCGTTGAACCCTCAAGCGGGAGTATCACCGGGGAGCTGTTTTTT
TRBD1	TRBV7-2	TRBJ2-7	NA	CASSLGQGLGEQYF	TGTGCCAGCAGCTTGGGACAGGGCTTAGGGGAGCAGTACTTC
TRBD1	TRBV24-1	TRBJ1-5	NA	CATSDQGAGNQPQHF	TGTGCCACCAGTGATCAGGGGGCGGGCAATCAGCCCCAGCATTTT
TRBD1	TRBV7-2	TRBJ1-2	NA	CASSPGTGGFYGYTF	TGTGCCAGCAGCCCGGGGACAGGGGGCTTCTATGGCTACACCTTC
NA	TRBV19	TRBJ2-6	NA	CASSIEHRASGANVLTF	TGTGCCAGTAGTATAGAGCACAGGGCCTCTGGGGCCAACGTCCTGACTTTC
NA	TRBV6-6	TRBJ1-1	NA	CASSYSGGIEAFF	TGTGCCAGCAGTTACTCGGGGGGTATAGAGGCTTTCTTT
TRBD2	TRBV7-8	TRBJ2-1	NA	CASSDWEERGYNEQFF	TGTGCCAGCAGCGACTGGGAGGAGCGGGGATACAATGAGCAGTTCTTC
TRBD1	TRBV19	TRBJ1-1	NA	CASSPGTGKFPMNTEAFF	TGTGCCAGTAGTCCCGGGACAGGGAAATTTCCAATGAACACTGAAGCTTTCTTT
TRBD1	TRBV6-2/TRBV6-3	TRBJ2-7	NA	CASSYLGQGLSEQYF	TGTGCCAGCAGTTACTTGGGACAGGGACTGTCCGAGCAGTACTTC
TRBD1	TRBV6-6	TRBJ1-5	NA	CASSWGQGINQPQHF	TGTGCCAGCAGTTGGGGACAGGGTATCAATCAGCCCCAGCATTTT
TRBD2	TRBV5-1	TRBJ2-1	NA	CASSMLSGDYGFF	TGCGCCAGCAGCATGTTATCGGGGGACTATGGGTTCTTC
TRBD2	TRBV12-5	TRBJ2-1	NA	CASGLVVGLAGGQSQDNEQFF	TGTGCTAGTGGTTTGGTAGTGGGACTAGCGGGAGGCCAGTCGCAAGACAATGAGCAGTTCTTC